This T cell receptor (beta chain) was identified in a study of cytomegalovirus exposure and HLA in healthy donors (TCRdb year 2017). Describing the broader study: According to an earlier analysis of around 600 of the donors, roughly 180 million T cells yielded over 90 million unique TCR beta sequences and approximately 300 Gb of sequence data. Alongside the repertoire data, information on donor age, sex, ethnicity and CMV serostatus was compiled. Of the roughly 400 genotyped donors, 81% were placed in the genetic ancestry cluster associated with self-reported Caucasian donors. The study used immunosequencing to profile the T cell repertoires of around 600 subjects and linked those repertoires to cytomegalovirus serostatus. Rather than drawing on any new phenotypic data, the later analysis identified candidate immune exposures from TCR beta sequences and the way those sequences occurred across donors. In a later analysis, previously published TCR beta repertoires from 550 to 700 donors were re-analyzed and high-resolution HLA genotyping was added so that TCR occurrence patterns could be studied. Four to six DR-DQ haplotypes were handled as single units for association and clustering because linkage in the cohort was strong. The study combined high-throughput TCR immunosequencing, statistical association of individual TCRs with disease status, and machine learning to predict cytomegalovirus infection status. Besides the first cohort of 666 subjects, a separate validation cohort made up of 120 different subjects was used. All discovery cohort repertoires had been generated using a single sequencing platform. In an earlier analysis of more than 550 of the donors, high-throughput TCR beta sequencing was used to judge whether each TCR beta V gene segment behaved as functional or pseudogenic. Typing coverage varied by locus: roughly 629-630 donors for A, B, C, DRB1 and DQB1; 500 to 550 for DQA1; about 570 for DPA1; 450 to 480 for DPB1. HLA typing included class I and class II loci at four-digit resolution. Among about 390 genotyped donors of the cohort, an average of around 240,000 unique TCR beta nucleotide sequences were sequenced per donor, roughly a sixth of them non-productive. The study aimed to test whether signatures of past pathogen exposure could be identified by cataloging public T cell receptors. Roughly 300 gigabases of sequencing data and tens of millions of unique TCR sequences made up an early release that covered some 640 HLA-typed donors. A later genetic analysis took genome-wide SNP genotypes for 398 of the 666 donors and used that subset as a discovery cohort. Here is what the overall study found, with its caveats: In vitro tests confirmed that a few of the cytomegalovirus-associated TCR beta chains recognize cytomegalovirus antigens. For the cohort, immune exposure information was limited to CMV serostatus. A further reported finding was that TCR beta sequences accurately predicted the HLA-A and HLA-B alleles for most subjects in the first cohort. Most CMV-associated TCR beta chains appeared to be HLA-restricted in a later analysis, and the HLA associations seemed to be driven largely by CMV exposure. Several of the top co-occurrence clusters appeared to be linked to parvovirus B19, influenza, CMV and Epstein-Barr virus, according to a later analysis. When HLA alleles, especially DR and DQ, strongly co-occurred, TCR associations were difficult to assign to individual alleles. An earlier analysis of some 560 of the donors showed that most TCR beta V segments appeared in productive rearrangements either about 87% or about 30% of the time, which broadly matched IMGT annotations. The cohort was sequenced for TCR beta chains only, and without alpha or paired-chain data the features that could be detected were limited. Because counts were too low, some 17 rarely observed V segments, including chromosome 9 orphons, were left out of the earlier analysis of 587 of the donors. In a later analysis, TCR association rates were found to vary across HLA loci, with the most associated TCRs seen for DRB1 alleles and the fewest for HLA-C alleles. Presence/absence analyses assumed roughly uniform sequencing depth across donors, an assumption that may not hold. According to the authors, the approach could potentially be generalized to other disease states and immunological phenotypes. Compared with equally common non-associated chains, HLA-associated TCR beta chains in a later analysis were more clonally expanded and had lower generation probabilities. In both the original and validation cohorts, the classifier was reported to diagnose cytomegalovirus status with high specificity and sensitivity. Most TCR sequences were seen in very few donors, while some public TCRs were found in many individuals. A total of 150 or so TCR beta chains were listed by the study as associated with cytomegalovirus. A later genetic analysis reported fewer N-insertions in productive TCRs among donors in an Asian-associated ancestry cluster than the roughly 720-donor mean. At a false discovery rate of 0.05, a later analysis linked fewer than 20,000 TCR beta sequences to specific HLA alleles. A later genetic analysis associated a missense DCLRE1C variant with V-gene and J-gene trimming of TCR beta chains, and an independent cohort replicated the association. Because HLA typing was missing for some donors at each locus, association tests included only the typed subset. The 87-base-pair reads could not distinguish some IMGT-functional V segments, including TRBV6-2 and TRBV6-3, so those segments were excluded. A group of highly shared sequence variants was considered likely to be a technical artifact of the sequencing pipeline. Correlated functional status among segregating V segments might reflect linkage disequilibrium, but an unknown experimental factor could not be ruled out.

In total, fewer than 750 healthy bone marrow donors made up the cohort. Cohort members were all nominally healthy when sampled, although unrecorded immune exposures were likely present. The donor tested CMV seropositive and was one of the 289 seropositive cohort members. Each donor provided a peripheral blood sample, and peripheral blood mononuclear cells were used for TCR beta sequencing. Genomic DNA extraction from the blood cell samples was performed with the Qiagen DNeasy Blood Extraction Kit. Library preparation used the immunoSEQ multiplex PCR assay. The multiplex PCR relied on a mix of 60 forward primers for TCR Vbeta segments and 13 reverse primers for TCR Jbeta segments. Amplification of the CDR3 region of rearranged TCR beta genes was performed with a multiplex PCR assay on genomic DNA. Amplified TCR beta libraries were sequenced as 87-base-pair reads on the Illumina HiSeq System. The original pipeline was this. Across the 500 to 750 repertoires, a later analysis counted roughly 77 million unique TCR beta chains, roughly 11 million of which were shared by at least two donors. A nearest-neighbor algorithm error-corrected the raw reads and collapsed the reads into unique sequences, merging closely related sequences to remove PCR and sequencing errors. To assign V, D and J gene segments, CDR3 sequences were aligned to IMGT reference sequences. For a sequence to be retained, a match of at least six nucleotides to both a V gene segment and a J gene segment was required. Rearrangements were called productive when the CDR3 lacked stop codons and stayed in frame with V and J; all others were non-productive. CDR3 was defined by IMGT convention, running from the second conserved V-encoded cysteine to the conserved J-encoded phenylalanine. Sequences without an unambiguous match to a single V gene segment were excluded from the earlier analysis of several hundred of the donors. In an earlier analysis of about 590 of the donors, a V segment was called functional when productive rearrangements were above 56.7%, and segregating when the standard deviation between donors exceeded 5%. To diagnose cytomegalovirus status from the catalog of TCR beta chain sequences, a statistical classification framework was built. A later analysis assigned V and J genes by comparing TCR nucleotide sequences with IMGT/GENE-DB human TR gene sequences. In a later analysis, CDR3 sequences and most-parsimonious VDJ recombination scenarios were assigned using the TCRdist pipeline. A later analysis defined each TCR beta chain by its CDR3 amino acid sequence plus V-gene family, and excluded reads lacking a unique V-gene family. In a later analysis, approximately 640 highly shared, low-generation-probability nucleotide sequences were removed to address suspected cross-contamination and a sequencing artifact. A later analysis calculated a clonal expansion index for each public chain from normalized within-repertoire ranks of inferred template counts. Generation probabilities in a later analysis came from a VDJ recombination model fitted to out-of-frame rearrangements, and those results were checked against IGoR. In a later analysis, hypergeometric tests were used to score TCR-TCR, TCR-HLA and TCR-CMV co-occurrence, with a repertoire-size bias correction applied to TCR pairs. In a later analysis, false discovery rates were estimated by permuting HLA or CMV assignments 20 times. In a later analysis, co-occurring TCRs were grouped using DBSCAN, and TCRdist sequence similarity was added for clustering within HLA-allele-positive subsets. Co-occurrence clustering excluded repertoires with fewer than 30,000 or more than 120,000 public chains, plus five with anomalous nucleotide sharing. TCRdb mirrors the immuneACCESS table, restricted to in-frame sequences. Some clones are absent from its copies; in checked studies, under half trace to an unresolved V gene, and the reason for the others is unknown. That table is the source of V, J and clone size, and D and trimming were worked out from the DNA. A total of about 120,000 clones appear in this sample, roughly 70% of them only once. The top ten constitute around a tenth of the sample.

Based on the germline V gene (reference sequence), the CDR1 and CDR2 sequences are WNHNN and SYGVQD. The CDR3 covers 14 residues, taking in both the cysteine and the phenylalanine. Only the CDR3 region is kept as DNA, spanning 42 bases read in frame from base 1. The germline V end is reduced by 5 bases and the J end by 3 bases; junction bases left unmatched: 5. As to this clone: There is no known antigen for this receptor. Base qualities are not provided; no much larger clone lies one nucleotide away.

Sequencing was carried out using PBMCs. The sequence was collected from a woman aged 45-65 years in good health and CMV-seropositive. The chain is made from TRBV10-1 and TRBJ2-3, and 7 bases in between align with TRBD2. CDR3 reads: CASSPSGETDTQYF. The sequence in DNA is TGCGCCAGCAGTCCAAGCGGGGAAACAGATACGCAGTATTTT.